The clone carrying this TCR beta chain was recorded many times. This specimen comes from a study of T cells in Graves' hyperthyroidism and ophthalmopathy. The CDR3 is 15 residues long. Per the germline V gene, CDR1 is SGHTA and CDR2 is FQGNSA. Deletions cut 5 bases from V and 0 bases from J, with 11 bases between. Amplification targeted TCR beta CDR3 regions from RNA transcripts. First-round RT-PCR targeting the TCR CDR3 was performed with the HTBI primer set. TCRdb itself ran the multiplex PCR reads through MiXCR, one entry per CDR3 protein. The repertoire consists of a few hundred thousand distinct CDR3 sequences, with around a sixth occurring once and the leading ten covering 7.3%.

Sequencing was done on a sample of blood. The TCR comes from a young woman with Graves' hyperthyroidism. V and J are TRBV7-2 and TRBJ1-5; no clear D. CDR3 nucleotide sequence: TGTGCCAGCAGCGTAGGGCGATATAGCAATCAGCCCCAGCATTTT. This translates into CASSVGRYSNQPQHF.